A single sample is the source of the 24 T cell receptor beta chains below, sequenced in a study of blood T cell repertoires in COVID-19. Repertoires were generated with immunoSEQ multiplex PCR, while TCRdb's copy carries only in-frame clones and drops some. The sample lists some 490,000 clones, roughly nine tenths occurring once. The material sequenced was PBMCs or T cells enriched from blood (not recorded which). Receptors originate from an older woman who had recovered from COVID-19.

This chain joins TRBV2 and TRBJ2-5; D might be TRBD1 (6 bases). CDR1 SNHLY and CDR2 FYNNEI come from the germline V gene. The CDR3 runs 15 residues. The V end lost 6 bases, the J end lost 4 bases, and 18 bases lay between the germline ends. In DNA, the CDR3 is TGTGCCAGCAGGGGGACACCTATCAGGGGAGAGACCCAGTACTTC. Translating gives CASRGTPIRGETQYF.

The genes are TRBV3-1 (or the pseudogene TRBV3-2) and TRBJ2-3; 13 bases match TRBD2. After removal of 4 bases from V and 5 bases from J, the junction contained 3 bases not matched to a gene. The germline gives CDR1 LGHDT, CDR2 YNNKEL (reference sequence). This CDR3 region has 15 residues. The CDR3, as DNA: TGTGCCAGCAGCCCTAGGACTAGCGGGGGAGATACGCAGTATTTT. It encodes CASSPRTSGGDTQYF.

The chain recombines TRBV10-1 with TRBJ2-1, with D possibly matching TRBD1 (6 bases). This CDR3 is built from 16 residues. V dropped 0 bases and J dropped 5 bases, with 14 bases sitting between them. Germline V gene data show CDR1 as WNHNN and CDR2 as SYGVQD (reference sequence). CDR3 nucleotide sequence: TGCGCCAGCAGTGAGTCTGGGGCAGGGGTTAACAATGAGCAGTTCTTC. Its translation: CASSESGAGVNNEQFF.

V usage is TRBV5-4 and J usage is TRBJ2-3, with a possible D match to TRBD2 (5 bases). The germline V gene has CDR1 SGHNT and CDR2 YYREEE (reference sequence). V was shortened by 4 bases and J by 4 bases, with 13 bases between the two germline ends. The CDR3 is 14 amino acids. The CDR3 nucleotides read TGTGCCAGCAGCGGTCTTAGCGACCCAGATACGCAGTATTTT. Protein: CASSGLSDPDTQYF. Variable domain in full (rest from reference TRBV5-4 and TRBJ2-3): ETGVTQSPTHLIKTRGQQVTLRCSSQSGHNTVSWYQQALGQGPQFIFQYYREEENGRGNFPPRFSGLQFPNYSSELNVNALELDDSALYLCASSGLSDPDTQYFGPGTRLTVL.

The chain joins TRBV2 to TRBJ2-2, with 7 bases fitting TRBD1. V was pared by 7 bases and J by 3 bases, with 2 bases of the junction left unmatched. This CDR3 region has 13 residues. The V gene's germline CDR1 is SNHLY and CDR2 FYNNEI. Written as DNA, the CDR3 is TGTGCCAGCAAGGGACAGTACACCGGGGAGCTGTTTTTT. It yields the protein CASKGQYTGELFF.

The chain employs TRBV19 and TRBJ2-1; D is undetermined. V lost 5 bases to trimming and J lost 3 bases, with 2 bases between them. The V gene's germline CDR1 is LNHDA and CDR2 SQIVND (reference sequence). The CDR3 has 11 residues. In DNA, the CDR3 is TGTGCCAGTAGTCTCTACAATGAGCAGTTCTTC. It codes for CASSLYNEQFF.

The chain employs TRBV3-1 (or the pseudogene TRBV3-2) and TRBJ2-3; 9 bases line up with TRBD2. V lost 4 bases to trimming and J lost 10 bases; unmatched junction nucleotides: 9. CDR1 is LGHDT and CDR2 is YNNKEL in the germline V gene (reference sequence). The CDR3 is 14 residues long. CDR3 sequence reads: CASSRAGGTEAQYF. In nucleotides, the CDR3 is TGTGCCAGCAGCCGAGCGGGGGGCACGGAGGCGCAGTATTTT.

The chain is built from TRBV19 and TRBJ2-3; TRBD1 might be the D (6 bases). Per the germline V gene, CDR1 is LNHDA and CDR2 is SQIVND (reference sequence). The CDR3 spans 13 residues. V shed 4 bases and J shed 1 base, with 6 bases lying between them. For the CDR3, the DNA is TGTGCCAGTAGTAACAGGGGCACAGATACGCAGTATTTT. It codes for CASSNRGTDTQYF.

The chain employs TRBV2 and TRBJ2-1, with D possibly being TRBD2 (5 bases). With 8 bases removed from V and 10 bases from J, the gap between germline ends came to 6 bases. There are 9 residues in the CDR3. Germline V lookup: CDR1 SNHLY, CDR2 FYNNEI. The CDR3 DNA reads as TGTGCCAGCGGCGGGGAGCAGTTCTTC. It specifies CASGGEQFF.

The chain recombines TRBV12-3 or TRBV12-4 with TRBJ2-1, with D perhaps matching TRBD1 (6 bases). There are 12 residues in the CDR3. V was pared by 6 bases and J by 7 bases, with 10 bases between. CDR3 in DNA: TGTGCCAGCAGGAGGACAGAGAATGAGCAGTTCTTC. As protein: CASRRTENEQFF.

CDR3 region: CASSRMGQADSGNTIYF. CDR3 nucleotides: TGTGCCAGCAGCCGAATGGGACAGGCTGACTCTGGAAACACCATATATTTT. The rearrangement links TRBV2 to TRBJ1-3; 8 bases agree with TRBD1. Germline-derived CDR1 and CDR2 are SNHLY and FYNNEI. Trimming at V came to 6 bases and at J to 0 bases, leaving 10 bases not matched to a gene. This CDR3 region has 17 residues.

The chain is built from TRBV10-2 and TRBJ1-2; a weak D match, TRBD1 (6 bases). Germline CDR1 is WSHSY and CDR2 is SAAADI. CDR3 length: 13 amino acids. V was cut by 3 bases and J by 8 bases, with 13 bases left in between. The CDR3 DNA reads as TGCGCCAGCAGTGAACAGGGCCCCCGGGGCTACACCTTC. It translates to CASSEQGPRGYTF.

This chain joins TRBV9 and TRBJ2-2; a weak D match, TRBD1 (5 bases). The CDR3 contains 12 residues. The germline CDR1 and CDR2 sequences are SGDLS and YYNGEE. Trimming took off 5 bases at V and 4 bases at J, with 6 bases between the two ends. CDR3: CASRGVTGELFF. For the CDR3, the DNA is TGTGCCAGCAGAGGGGTCACCGGGGAGCTGTTTTTT.

This chain joins TRBV3-1 (or the pseudogene TRBV3-2) and TRBJ1-4; D possibly corresponds to TRBD1 (6 bases). CDR1 is LGHDT, CDR2 YNNKEL, per germline (reference sequence). CDR3 length: 15 residues. The V and J ends lost 5 bases and 0 bases respectively, with 10 bases between them. The CDR3 DNA sequence: TGTGCCAGCAGCAAAGGGACATCAACTAATGAAAAACTGTTTTTT. Its protein is CASSKGTSTNEKLFF.

The rearrangement uses TRBV7-9 and TRBJ1-2, with unresolved D. V lost 3 bases to trimming and J lost 4 bases, with 15 bases between them. Germline CDR1 is SEHNR and CDR2 is FQNEAQ (reference sequence). The CDR3 spans 15 residues. The CDR3 DNA sequence: TGTGCCAGCAGCTTCAACGGGGAGGGAGGCTATGGCTACACCTTC. Protein: CASSFNGEGGYGYTF.

CDR3 protein: CASSPGTGDRRYTF. CDR3 sequence (DNA): TGTGCCAGCAGTCCCGGGACAGGGGACCGCCGCTACACCTTC. The V call is TRBV6-5, the J call TRBJ1-2, with 10 bases lining up with TRBD1. The J segment lost 9 bases and the V segment lost 5 bases, leaving 9 bases of the junction unmatched. The germline V gene has CDR1 MNHEY and CDR2 SVGAGI. The CDR3 is made up of 14 amino acids.

The genes are TRBV11-2 and TRBJ2-1; 8 nucleotides agree with TRBD2. J was trimmed by 9 bases and V by 4 bases; bases with no gene match: 5. Per germline, CDR1 SGHAT and CDR2 FQNNGV. This CDR3 comprises 13 residues. The chain's CDR3 is CASSWGLVGEQFF. Written as DNA, the CDR3 is TGTGCCAGCAGCTGGGGACTAGTTGGTGAGCAGTTCTTC.

The chain combines TRBV4-1 with TRBJ2-7, with a tentative D call TRBD2 (7 bases). The germline V gene has CDR1 MGHRA and CDR2 YSYEKL. The CDR3 is made up of 16 amino acids. Trimming removed 1 base from V and 4 bases from J, with 17 bases in between. The CDR3 DNA reads as TGCGCCAGCAGCCAAGTTGGGAGGGGGAATTGGTACGAGCAGTACTTC. It is translated as CASSQVGRGNWYEQYF.

The rearrangement uses TRBV6-4 and TRBJ1-6; TRBD1 might be the D (5 bases). The CDR3 sequence is 15 residues long. CDR1 is MRHNA, CDR2 SNTAGT, per germline. V was pared by 6 bases and J by 3 bases, with 12 bases between. The CDR3 DNA is TGTGCCAGCAGCAGGGAAATTGACTATAATTCACCCCTCCACTTT. Amino acids: CASSREIDYNSPLHF.

CDR3: CAISESADSYEQYF. CDR3 coding DNA: TGTGCCATCAGTGAGTCGGCAGACTCCTACGAGCAGTACTTC. This chain uses TRBV10-3 with TRBJ2-7; D remains unclear. Trimming took off 0 bases at V and 0 bases at J, with 6 bases between the two ends. The CDR3 loop spans 14 amino acids. CDR1 and CDR2 from the germline V gene are ENHRY and SYGVKD.

This sequence joins TRBV5-1 and TRBJ1-1; D is ambiguous. Germline V lookup: CDR1 SGHRS, CDR2 YFSETQ. Trimming took off 0 bases at V and 1 base at J, with 7 bases between the two ends. The CDR3 sequence is 14 residues long. The CDR3 region is CASSLGLTNTEAFF. The CDR3 nucleotides read TGCGCCAGCAGCTTGGGACTTACGAACACTGAAGCTTTCTTT.

V and J are TRBV5-5 and TRBJ2-7, with D unclear. Germline CDR1 reads SGHKS; CDR2 reads YYEKEE (reference sequence). Trimming took off 1 base at V and 1 base at J, with 6 bases between the two ends. The CDR3 has 13 residues. The DNA for the CDR3 is TGTGCCAGCAGCTTGTACAGTTCCTACGAGCAGTACTTC. This sequence encodes CASSLYSSYEQYF.

The chain combines TRBV7-8 with TRBJ1-3; D uncertain. Trimming removed 3 bases at V and 6 bases at J, with 3 bases between. Germline CDR1 is SGHVS and CDR2 is FQNEAQ. The CDR3 runs to 11 residues. This chain's CDR3 is CASSFLNTIYF. CDR3 DNA sequence: TGTGCCAGCAGCTTCTTAAACACCATATATTTT.

V usage is TRBV4-1 and J usage is TRBJ1-4, with D possibly matching TRBD1 (6 bases). The CDR3 length is 13 residues. The V gene's germline CDR1 is MGHRA and CDR2 YSYEKL. V gave up 6 bases and J gave up 4 bases, with 9 bases separating them. CDR3 sequence reads: CASRRGFNEKLFF. CDR3 sequence (DNA): TGCGCCAGCAGGAGGGGGTTTAATGAAAAACTGTTTTTT.